This T cell receptor beta chain was identified during a study of T cell changes during pregnancy in multiple sclerosis. This CDR3 is 12 amino acids long. Germline V gene sequence: CDR1 SGHNT, CDR2 YYREEE (reference sequence). V lost 0 bases, J lost 4 bases, and 4 bases lay in between. Measured with immunoSEQ multiplex PCR; TCRdb has only the in-frame clones, and not every one. This table has 50,000 to 60,000 clones, roughly 90% appearing once. The sample here was peripheral blood, taken after pregnancy. The rearrangement links TRBV5-4 to TRBJ1-1; D unclear. The source is a female donor with multiple sclerosis, enrolled in a pregnancy study. In DNA form, the CDR3 reads TGTGCCAGCAGCTTGGGGCCCACTGAAGCTTTCTTT. Residues: CASSLGPTEAFF. Variable domain in full (rest from reference TRBV5-4 and TRBJ1-1): ETGVTQSPTHLIKTRGQQVTLRCSSQSGHNTVSWYQQALGQGPQFIFQYYREEENGRGNFPPRFSGLQFPNYSSELNVNALELDDSALYLCASSLGPTEAFFGQGTRLTVV.